This TCR beta chain was captured in a study of cytomegalovirus exposure and HLA in healthy donors. General observations from the study: In a later analysis, parvovirus B19, influenza, CMV and Epstein-Barr virus appeared linked to several top co-occurrence clusters. A later analysis showed HLA-associated TCR beta chains outstripping equally common others in clonal expansion.

CDR1 and CDR2 from the germline V gene are SEHNR and FQNEAQ (reference sequence). CDR3 size: 16 residues. The study ran its PCR with 60 Vbeta and 13 Jbeta primers. Data came from immunoSEQ multiplex PCR; TCRdb stores just in-frame clones and leaves some out. The sample carries around 150,000 clones, 65% to 85% recorded once. Of note for this clone: Its antigen is not identified. The junction shows a germline mismatch at one end, possibly a read error.

Sequenced sample: PBMCs. The chain uses TRBV7-9 and TRBJ1-3; D is unclear. This receptor was identified in a woman aged 25-40 years in good health and CMV-seropositive. Here the CDR3 reads CSSSSPTLPGGNTIYF. In DNA form, the CDR3 reads TGTTCCAGCAGCTCCCCAACTCTTCCTGGTGGAAACACCATATATTTT.